These 3 T cell receptor beta chains originate from one sample sequenced in a study of OX40 agonist ivuxolimab in advanced cancers. Produced via immunoSEQ multiplex PCR; TCRdb's table is partial and in-frame only. The data show about 59,000 clones, with over 70% seen just once and about 2.1% held by the top ten. The specimen was CD4+ or CD8+ T cells sorted from blood, collected in a trial of the OX40 agonist ivuxolimab. The receptors here all came from an adult with an advanced solid tumor such as melanoma, head and neck, liver or kidney cancer.

This chain uses TRBV6-1 with TRBJ2-5; D gene ambiguous. The CDR3 runs 13 residues. The V gene's germline CDR1 is MNHNS and CDR2 SASEGT. Trimming shortened V by 6 bases and J by 3 bases, and 11 bases separated the two germline ends. CDR3 in amino acids: CASSLALKETQYF. In DNA form, the CDR3 reads TGTGCCAGCAGCTTAGCTCTTAAAGAGACCCAGTACTTC.

This clone has just a few counts. The rearrangement links TRBV30 to TRBJ2-7; TRBD2 might be the D (5 bases). Trimming pared 2 bases from V and 2 bases from J, leaving 13 bases between. This CDR3 spans 14 amino acids. Germline-derived CDR1 and CDR2 are GTSNPN and SVGIG (reference sequence). The CDR3, as DNA: TGTGCCTGGAGTCTCCGGGATTGGGCCTACGAGCAGTACTTC. This encodes CAWSLRDWAYEQYF.

By proportion, this clone is medium-sized. This chain links TRBV10-2 with TRBJ1-1; unclear D gene. Per germline, CDR1 WSHSY and CDR2 SAAADI. There are 14 residues in the CDR3. V was cut by 3 bases and J by 0 bases, with 8 bases left in between. The CDR3 bases are TGCGCCAGCAGTGACCCGGGCCTGAACACTGAAGCTTTCTTT. This translates into CASSDPGLNTEAFF.